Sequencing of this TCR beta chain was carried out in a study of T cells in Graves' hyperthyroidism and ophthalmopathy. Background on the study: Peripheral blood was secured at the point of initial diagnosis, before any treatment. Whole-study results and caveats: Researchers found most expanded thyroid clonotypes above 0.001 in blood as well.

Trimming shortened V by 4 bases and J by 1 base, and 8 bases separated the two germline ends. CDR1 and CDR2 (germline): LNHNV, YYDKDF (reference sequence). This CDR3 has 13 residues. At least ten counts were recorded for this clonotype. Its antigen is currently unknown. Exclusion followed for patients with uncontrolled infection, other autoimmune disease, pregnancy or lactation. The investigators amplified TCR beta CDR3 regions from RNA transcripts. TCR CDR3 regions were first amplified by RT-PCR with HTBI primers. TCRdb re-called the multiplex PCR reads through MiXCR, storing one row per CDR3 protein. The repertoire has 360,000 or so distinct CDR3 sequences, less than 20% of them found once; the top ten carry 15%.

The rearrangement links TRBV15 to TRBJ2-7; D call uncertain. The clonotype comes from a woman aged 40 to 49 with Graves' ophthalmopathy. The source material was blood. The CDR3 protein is CATSTRDSYEQYF. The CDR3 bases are TGTGCCACCAGCACAAGGGATTCCTACGAGCAGTACTTC.